This T cell receptor (gamma chain) was identified during a study of intestinal T cells in coeliac disease. Whole-study context: TRG cohort coeliac patients averaged about 15 years; controls averaged approximately 55. General observations from the study: An age-split analysis gave no significant classification. PCR duplicates were indistinguishable from repeated CDR3 amino acid sequences. With TRG, about 94% of biopsies (about 95% of the roughly 54) were classified correctly.

This CDR3 comprises 14 residues. The germline V gene has CDR1 EGSNGY and CDR2 YDSYNSKV. V lost 1 base to trimming and J lost 2 bases; unmatched junction nucleotides: 5. This clone is labeled large. Its antigen is not identified. Each case's genomic DNA was extracted from ten roughly 5.4-µm formalin-fixed paraffin-embedded scrolls. TRG repertoires were amplified with LymphoTrack primers from roughly 190 ng of biopsy DNA. TCRdb called clones from the multiplex PCR reads again using CATT. This table has around 630 gamma-chain clones, just over 50% appearing once. Material: a duodenal biopsy. This sequence joins TRGV2 and TRGJ1 or TRGJ2. The sequence was collected from a human donor with celiac disease. The CDR3 spells CATWDGPYYYKKLF. In nucleotides, the CDR3 is TGTGCCACCTGGGACGGCCCTTATTATTATAAGAAACTCTTT.